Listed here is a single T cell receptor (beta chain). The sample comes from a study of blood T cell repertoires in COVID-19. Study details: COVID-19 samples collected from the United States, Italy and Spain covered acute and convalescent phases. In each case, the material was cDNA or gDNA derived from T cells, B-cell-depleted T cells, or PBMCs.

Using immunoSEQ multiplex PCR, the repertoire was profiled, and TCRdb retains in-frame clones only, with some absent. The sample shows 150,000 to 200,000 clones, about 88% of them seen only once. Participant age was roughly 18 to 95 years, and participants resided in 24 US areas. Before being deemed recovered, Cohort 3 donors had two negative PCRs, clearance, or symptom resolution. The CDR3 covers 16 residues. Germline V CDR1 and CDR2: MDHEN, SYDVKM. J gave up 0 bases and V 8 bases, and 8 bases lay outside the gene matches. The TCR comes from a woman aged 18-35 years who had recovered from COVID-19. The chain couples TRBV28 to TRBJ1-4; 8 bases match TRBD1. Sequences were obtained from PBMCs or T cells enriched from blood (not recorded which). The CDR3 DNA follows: TGTGCCAGCGACGGACAGGGCTATGCAACTAATGAAAAACTGTTTTTT. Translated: CASDGQGYATNEKLFF. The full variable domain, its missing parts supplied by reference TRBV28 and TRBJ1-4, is DVKVTQSSRYLVKRTGEKVFLECVQDMDHENMFWYRQDPGLGLRLIYFSYDVKMKEKGDIPEGYSVSREKKERFSLILESASTNQTSMYLCASDGQGYATNEKLFFGSGTQLSVL.